The 21 T cell receptor beta chains in this list originate from one sample, sequenced in a study of patients and donors after allogeneic stem cell transplantation. MiXCR, applied by TCRdb to the RT-PCR reads, yields one record per CDR3 protein. The table records about 57,000 distinct CDR3 sequences, 10% to 15% of them present only once. Sequencing was carried out using blood, either unsorted or a sorted T cell fraction (not recorded which). The receptor set was obtained from a human donor who was either an allogeneic HSCT recipient or a stem cell or donor lymphocyte infusion donor (not recorded which). It is not recorded whose cells these are; they may come from a transplant donor.

This clonotype was seen a handful of times. V is TRBV7-3 and J is TRBJ2-5; D unclear. Germline V CDR1 and CDR2: SGHTA, FQGTGA. Trimming removed 5 bases at V and 1 base at J, with 8 bases between. This CDR3 is built from 13 residues. The CDR3 nucleotides read TGTGCCAGCAGCCGACGGTTCCAAGAGACCCAGTACTTC. This encodes CASSRRFQETQYF.

The rearrangement uses TRBV18 and TRBJ2-7; TRBD1 aligns across 9 bases. This CDR3 comprises 15 residues. The V gene's germline CDR1 is KGHSH and CDR2 LQKENI. The V gene end was trimmed by 2 bases and the J gene end by 5 bases; junction bases not matched to a gene: 7. CDR3 in DNA: TGTGCCAGCTCACCATTGGGACAGGGAGCCCACGAGCAGTACTTC. Translating it yields CASSPLGQGAHEQYF.

The chain links TRBV19 to TRBJ1-5, with 9 bases fitting TRBD1. The trim removed 5 bases at V and 4 bases at J, leaving 3 bases unmatched. The V gene's germline CDR1 is LNHDA and CDR2 SQIVND (reference sequence). There are 14 residues in the CDR3. Written as DNA, the CDR3 is TGTGCCAGTAGTCAGACAGGGGGAAATCAGCCCCAGCATTTT. It encodes CASSQTGGNQPQHF.

The sample holds a few counts of this clonotype. V is TRBV3-1 and J is TRBJ2-1; 8 bases align to TRBD1. Germline loops: CDR1 LGHDT, CDR2 YNNKEL (reference sequence). The CDR3 extends over 13 amino acids. The J segment lost 10 bases and the V segment lost 1 base, leaving 3 bases of the junction unmatched. CDR3 nucleotides: TGTGCCAGCAGCCAAGTTCAGGGGGCAGAGCAGTTCTTC. Translated: CASSQVQGAEQFF.

A few counts support this clonotype. V gene TRBV7-2 combines with J gene TRBJ2-5; D may match TRBD1 or TRBD2 (5 bases each). The germline CDR1 and CDR2 sequences are SGHTA and FQGNSA. Between the trimmed V and J ends, which lost 1 base and 5 bases, there was a span of 29 bases. The CDR3 consists of 20 residues. CDR3 in DNA: TGTGCCAGCAGCTTAGTCCCCCCCCTATACTCGAGCCGGGACGGGGAGACCCAGTACTTC. This gives the protein CASSLVPPLYSSRDGETQYF.

This clonotype was observed a few times. V usage is TRBV7-9 and J usage is TRBJ1-4; no clear D gene. The germline V gene encodes CDR1 SEHNR and CDR2 FQNEAQ (reference sequence). V lost 2 bases, J lost 5 bases, and 12 bases lay in between. The CDR3 length is 15 residues. CDR3 in DNA: TGTGCCAGCAGCTTATTTCCCGACAAAAATGAAAAACTGTTTTTT. This gives the protein CASSLFPDKNEKLFF.

There are a few counts of this clonotype. V is TRBV10-1 and J is TRBJ2-1; 10 bases are shared with TRBD2. The CDR3 loop spans 16 amino acids. The V gene end was trimmed by 2 bases and the J gene end by 0 bases; junction bases not matched to a gene: 1. Germline assignment: CDR1 WNHNN and CDR2 SYGVQD (reference sequence). CDR3 nucleotides: TGCGCCAGCAGTGAGAAGCGGGAGGGCTCCTACAATGAGCAGTTCTTC. Translation gives CASSEKREGSYNEQFF.

This clonotype came up many times. This chain joins TRBV6-5 and TRBJ2-7; TRBD2 matches 9 bases. The germline V gene has CDR1 MNHEY and CDR2 SVGAGI. Unmatched junction bases numbered 8, after V lost 6 bases and J lost 2 bases. This CDR3 has 15 residues. CDR3 region: CASRYTSGPAYEQYF. DNA for the CDR3: TGTGCCAGCAGATATACTAGCGGGCCCGCCTACGAGCAGTACTTC.

This clonotype has at least ten counts. The V call is TRBV7-2, the J call TRBJ2-2; D unresolved. Germline V gene data show CDR1 as SGHTA and CDR2 as FQGNSA. V was cut by 1 base and J by 6 bases, with 9 bases left in between. The CDR3 sequence is 14 residues long. This CDR3 reads CASSLGGTAGELFF. DNA of the CDR3: TGTGCCAGCAGCTTAGGAGGAACGGCCGGGGAGCTGTTTTTT.

Comment on this clonotype: A read error may explain this, as a much larger clone is one base away. V is TRBV10-3 and J is TRBJ1-4, with a weak D call TRBD1 (5 bases). With 6 bases removed from V and 3 bases from J, the gap between germline ends came to 14 bases. The CDR3 runs to 15 residues. Germline V gene lookup returns CDR1 ENHRY and CDR2 SYGVKD. The CDR3 nucleotides read TGTGCCATCAGAGATTCCGGGGGACCTAATGAAAAACTGTTTTTT. This sequence encodes CAIRDSGGPNEKLFF.

The gene calls are TRBV10-3 and TRBJ1-1; no clear D gene. The CDR3 extends over 13 amino acids. V gave up 7 bases and J gave up 1 base, with 10 bases separating them. Per germline, CDR1 ENHRY and CDR2 SYGVKD. CDR3 DNA sequence: TGTGCCATCACCAACACTCAGAACACTGAAGCTTTCTTT. This gives the protein CAITNTQNTEAFF.

V usage is TRBV30 and J usage is TRBJ2-1, with TRBD2 matching 11 bases. CDR3 size: 14 residues. The junction had 8 bases not matched to a gene; V was cut back by 5 bases and J by 8 bases. CDR1 is GTSNPN and CDR2 is SVGIG in the germline V gene (reference sequence). CDR3 sequence reads: CAWSRLAGRDEQFF. The CDR3 DNA reads TGTGCCTGGTCTCGACTAGCGGGAAGGGATGAGCAGTTCTTC.

The chain joins TRBV29-1 to TRBJ2-7; D perhaps matches TRBD1 (6 bases). The CDR3 length is 13 residues. V was trimmed by 1 base and J by 2 bases, leaving 9 bases between them. Germline assignment: CDR1 SQVTM and CDR2 ANQGSEA. The CDR3 sequence: CSVEGTVPYEQYF. The CDR3 coding sequence is TGCAGCGTTGAAGGGACAGTCCCCTACGAGCAGTACTTC.

This sequence joins TRBV12-3 or TRBV12-4 and TRBJ1-5; 7 bases are shared with TRBD1. CDR3 length equals 15 residues. The junction had 7 bases not matched to a gene; V was cut back by 5 bases and J by 3 bases. The CDR3 nucleotides read TGTGCCAGCAGTGACACTCAGGGGGTCAATCAGCCCCAGCATTTT. Protein: CASSDTQGVNQPQHF.

At least ten counts were recorded for this clonotype. The rearrangement links TRBV7-6 to TRBJ1-6; 8 positions match TRBD1. Germline CDR1 and CDR2: SGHVS and FNYEAQ. Trimming at V came to 1 base and at J to 8 bases, leaving 4 bases not matched to a gene. The CDR3 totals 15 residues. The CDR3, as DNA: TGTGCCAGCAGCTTAGGGACAGGGTCGGATTCACCCCTCCACTTT. The encoded protein is CASSLGTGSDSPLHF.

This clonotype occurred many times. The chain couples TRBV6-6 to TRBJ2-5; no definite D call. CDR3 length: 14 amino acids. V was cut by 2 bases and J by 2 bases, with 9 bases left in between. Per the germline V gene, CDR1 is MNHNY and CDR2 is SVGAGI (reference sequence). This CDR3 reads CASSYPGPQETQYF. CDR3 sequence (DNA): TGTGCCAGCAGTTACCCCGGGCCTCAAGAGACCCAGTACTTC.

This clonotype turned up a few times. The rearrangement joins TRBV6-1 to TRBJ2-4; D not certain. This CDR3 is built from 13 residues. V shed 7 bases and J shed 7 bases, with 14 bases lying between them. CDR1 and CDR2 (germline): MNHNS, SASEGT. The CDR3 region is CASTIDRWNIQYF. As DNA, the CDR3 is TGTGCCAGCACGATAGATAGATGGAACATTCAGTACTTC.

Regarding this clonotype: A read error is possible here, since a much larger clone lies one base away. The CDR3 region has the DNA TGTGCCAGCAGCTTGGGGGTCAGAACTTATAGCAATCAGCCCCAGCATTTT. Its protein product is CASSLGVRTYSNQPQHF. J is TRBJ1-5 and V is TRBV5-8; D is unclear. This CDR3 is built from 17 residues. Germline CDR1 and CDR2: SGHTS and YDEGEE. V gave up 0 bases and J gave up 0 bases, with 13 bases separating them.

This sequence joins TRBV6-1 and TRBJ2-7; weak D call: TRBD1 (6 bases). CDR1 and CDR2 (germline): MNHNS, SASEGT. Trimming stripped 4 bases from V and 3 bases from J, with 10 bases between. The CDR3 totals 13 residues. CDR3 nucleotide sequence: TGTGCCAGCAGTGGACAGGTTTACTACGAGCAGTACTTC. Encoded protein: CASSGQVYYEQYF.

The chain employs TRBV29-1 and TRBJ2-2; no definite D call. V lost 6 bases to trimming and J lost 6 bases, with 8 bases between them. Germline-derived CDR1 and CDR2 are SQVTM and ANQGSEA. CDR3 length equals 11 residues. The CDR3 protein is CSVAMAGELFF. The DNA of the CDR3 is TGCAGCGTCGCTATGGCCGGGGAGCTGTTTTTT.

The V and J genes are TRBV19 and TRBJ2-1; 10 bases match TRBD2. Trimming removed 5 bases from V and 7 bases from J; junction bases left unmatched: 8. CDR3 length: 15 amino acids. Germline V CDR1 and CDR2: LNHDA, SQIVND (reference sequence). In nucleotides, the CDR3 is TGTGCCAGTAGTCCGCCCGGACTAGCGGAAAATGAGCAGTTCTTC. Protein: CASSPPGLAENEQFF.